This T cell receptor (beta chain) was identified in a study of blood T cell repertoires in COVID-19. The authors' processing: Estimation of nucleated cell counts was performed using reference gene primer amplification. Using immunoSEQ multiplex PCR, the repertoire was profiled, and TCRdb retains in-frame clones only, with some absent. Clone size and the V and J calls come from that table; the DNA yielded D and trimming. The sample lists under 200,000 clones; 75% to 90% were seen once. CDR1 and CDR2 from the germline V gene are SGHAT and FQNNGV. J was trimmed by 8 bases and V by 1 base; bases with no gene match: 2. The CDR3 contains 15 residues.

Specimen: peripheral blood. The chain is built from TRBV11-2 and TRBJ1-6, with 10 bases lining up with TRBD1. The clonotype was recovered from a woman of 80 years or more with active or convalescent COVID-19. CDR3: CASSLGQGAHSPLHF. The CDR3 DNA sequence: TGTGCCAGCAGCTTAGGACAGGGGGCCCATTCACCCCTCCACTTT.